This T cell receptor beta chain was documented in a study of CD8 T cells in ankylosing spondylitis. MiXCR, applied by TCRdb to the 5' RACE reads, yields one record per CDR3 protein. The table shows just over 300,000 distinct CDR3 sequences, with around 21% occurring only once. V was pared by 5 bases and J by 4 bases, with 12 bases between. From germline, CDR1 is MNHEY and CDR2 SVGEGT. The CDR3 has 13 amino acids. The V and J genes are TRBV6-2 or TRBV6-3 and TRBJ2-7; no reliable D call. The source of this sequence is a female donor with ankylosing spondylitis or in good health (not recorded which). The source material was blood, either unsorted or a sorted T cell fraction (not recorded which). CDR3 amino acids: CASSLSRQYEQYF. The CDR3 DNA follows: TGTGCCAGCAGTCTATCCAGGCAGTACGAGCAGTACTTC.